The rows below give T cell receptor beta chains drawn from one sample of a study of blood T cell repertoires in COVID-19. Some clones are missing from TCRdb's copy, which holds only in-frame ones; the method was immunoSEQ multiplex PCR. This table has 50,000 to 65,000 clones, around 88% appearing once. Sequencing was done on a sample of peripheral blood. These receptors were collected from a human donor in a cohort sampled during active COVID-19. The CDR3 runs from the conserved cysteine through the conserved F or W. Fields, in order: CDR3 protein, CDR3 DNA, V gene, J gene, CDR3 length, clone size, D gene. A D gene is named only where the DNA matches it firmly. A row's size may be missing; if present it is once, few, many or a size class.

CDR3: CASGLPRLGEQFF; DNA: TGTGCTAGTGGTTTGCCTCGCCTCGGTGAGCAGTTCTTC; V: TRBV12-5; J: TRBJ2-1; length: 13; size: -; D: -
CDR3: CASGRTGARNEQFF; DNA: TGTGCCAGCGGGCGGACAGGGGCAAGAAATGAGCAGTTCTTC; V: TRBV2; J: TRBJ2-1; length: 14; size: -; D: TRBD1
CDR3: CASSLQPGQGEQYF; DNA: TGTGCCAGCAGTCTACAACCGGGACAGGGGGAGCAGTACTTC; V: TRBV27; J: TRBJ2-7; length: 14; size: few; D: TRBD1
CDR3: CARGKTGVSPDTQYF; DNA: TGTGCCAGGGGGAAGACAGGGGTATCCCCAGATACGCAGTATTTT; V: TRBV2; J: TRBJ2-3; length: 15; size: -; D: TRBD1
CDR3: CASSLVGRGTFGYTF; DNA: TGTGCCAGCAGCTTGGTAGGCAGGGGGACTTTTGGCTACACCTTC; V: TRBV5-6; J: TRBJ1-2; length: 15; size: once; D: TRBD1
CDR3: CSVDSGRATGELFF; DNA: TGCAGCGTTGATAGCGGGAGGGCCACCGGGGAGCTGTTTTTT; V: TRBV29-1; J: TRBJ2-2; length: 14; size: -; D: TRBD2
CDR3: CAWSRLFNDGYTF; DNA: TGTGCCTGGAGCAGACTATTCAACGACGGCTACACCTTC; V: TRBV30; J: TRBJ1-2; length: 13; size: -; D: -
CDR3: CAWSGQGGVEAFF; DNA: TGTGCCTGGAGTGGACAGGGGGGGGTTGAAGCTTTCTTT; V: TRBV30; J: TRBJ1-1; length: 13; size: -; D: TRBD1
CDR3: CASSANRGGTEAFF; DNA: TGTGCCAGCAGTGCGAACAGGGGGGGGACTGAAGCTTTCTTT; V: TRBV2; J: TRBJ1-1; length: 14; size: -; D: TRBD1
CDR3: CASSETQSQSGNTIYF; DNA: TGTGCCAGCAGTGAAACACAGTCCCAATCTGGAAACACCATATATTTT; V: TRBV6-1; J: TRBJ1-3; length: 16; size: -; D: -
CDR3: CASTRGNRAYNEQFF; DNA: TGTGCCAGCACCAGAGGGAACAGAGCATACAATGAGCAGTTCTTC; V: TRBV6-5; J: TRBJ2-1; length: 15; size: -; D: -
CDR3: CASSRGAGELFF; DNA: TGTGCCAGCAGCCGTGGGGCAGGGGAGCTGTTTTTT; V: TRBV5-8; J: TRBJ2-2; length: 12; size: -; D: -
CDR3: CAIGGLAPYEQYF; DNA: TGTGCCATTGGGGGACTAGCCCCTTACGAGCAGTACTTC; V: TRBV2; J: TRBJ2-7; length: 13; size: -; D: TRBD2
CDR3: CASSSTGVLDTEAFF; DNA: TGTGCCAGCAGCTCGACAGGGGTTTTGGACACTGAAGCTTTCTTT; V: TRBV28; J: TRBJ1-1; length: 15; size: -; D: TRBD1
CDR3: CASSRGLAGGLETQYF; DNA: TGTGCCAGCAGCCGGGGACTAGCGGGGGGGCTGGAGACCCAGTACTTC; V: TRBV7-9; J: TRBJ2-5; length: 16; size: -; D: TRBD2
CDR3: CASSYGERGAAGSKNIQYF; DNA: TGCGCCAGCAGCTATGGTGAGCGGGGGGCCGCGGGCTCCAAAAACATTCAGTACTTC; V: TRBV4-1; J: TRBJ2-4; length: 19; size: -; D: TRBD2
CDR3: CSVDTDRVHGYTF; DNA: TGCAGCGTTGATACCGACAGGGTCCATGGCTACACCTTC; V: TRBV29-1; J: TRBJ1-2; length: 13; size: -; D: TRBD1
CDR3: CASSLIRAEFPDTQYF; DNA: TGTGCCAGCAGTTTGATCAGGGCTGAGTTCCCAGATACGCAGTATTTT; V: TRBV27; J: TRBJ2-3; length: 16; size: -; D: -
CDR3: CASSEGGDPYYGYTF; DNA: TGTGCCAGCAGTGAGGGGGGGGACCCCTACTATGGCTACACCTTC; V: TRBV6-1; J: TRBJ1-2; length: 15; size: once; D: -
CDR3: CASRRTGNNSPLHF; DNA: TGTGCCAGCAGGAGGACAGGGAATAATTCACCCCTCCACTTT; V: TRBV6-5; J: TRBJ1-6; length: 14; size: -; D: TRBD1
CDR3: CASSAPGQGNEKLFF; DNA: TGTGCCAGCAGTGCCCCAGGCCAGGGGAATGAAAAACTGTTTTTT; V: TRBV6-6; J: TRBJ1-4; length: 15; size: -; D: -
CDR3: CASSGAGYEQYF; DNA: TGTGCCAGCAGTGGGGCAGGGTACGAGCAGTACTTC; V: TRBV2; J: TRBJ2-7; length: 12; size: few; D: -
CDR3: CASSTGRDSSGNTIYF; DNA: TGTGCCAGCAGTACCGGAAGGGACAGCTCTGGAAACACCATATATTTT; V: TRBV6-6; J: TRBJ1-3; length: 16; size: -; D: TRBD1
CDR3: CASDLQNSGNTIYF; DNA: TGTGCCAGCGATTTACAGAACTCTGGAAACACCATATATTTT; V: TRBV21-1; J: TRBJ1-3; length: 14; size: few; D: -
CDR3: CASSLFKAGYGYTF; DNA: TGTGCCAGCAGTTTGTTCAAGGCGGGCTATGGCTACACCTTC; V: TRBV27; J: TRBJ1-2; length: 14; size: -; D: -
CDR3: CASSPPGGRGYEQFF; DNA: TGTGCCAGCAGCCCACCTGGTGGGAGAGGGTATGAGCAGTTCTTC; V: TRBV7-3; J: TRBJ2-1; length: 15; size: -; D: -
CDR3: CASSQVGGSSGANVLTF; DNA: TGTGCCAGCAGCCAAGTAGGGGGAAGCTCTGGGGCCAACGTCCTGACTTTC; V: TRBV3-1/TRBV3-2; J: TRBJ2-6; length: 17; size: once; D: -
CDR3: CASGGASTDTQYF; DNA: TGTGCCAGCGGGGGGGCCTCCACAGATACGCAGTATTTT; V: TRBV11-2; J: TRBJ2-3; length: 13; size: -; D: -
CDR3: CASSLILTGGTETQYF; DNA: TGTGCCAGCAGCTTGATTCTGACAGGGGGCACGGAGACCCAGTACTTC; V: TRBV11-1; J: TRBJ2-5; length: 16; size: -; D: TRBD1
CDR3: CAVAGLAGGQGSYEQYF; DNA: TGTGCCGTAGCCGGACTAGCGGGGGGCCAAGGCTCCTACGAGCAGTACTTC; V: TRBV7-8; J: TRBJ2-7; length: 17; size: -; D: TRBD2
CDR3: CASKETSTDTQYF; DNA: TGTGCCAGTAAGGAGACTAGCACAGATACGCAGTATTTT; V: TRBV19; J: TRBJ2-3; length: 13; size: -; D: -
CDR3: CASIGGASSYNEQFF; DNA: TGTGCCAGCATCGGGGGAGCGAGCTCCTACAATGAGCAGTTCTTC; V: TRBV6-5; J: TRBJ2-1; length: 15; size: -; D: -
CDR3: CASSFQTGQGTGYTF; DNA: TGTGCCAGCAGCTTCCAGACGGGACAGGGGACTGGCTACACCTTC; V: TRBV5-6; J: TRBJ1-2; length: 15; size: few; D: TRBD1
CDR3: CASSQEWRDTEAFF; DNA: TGTGCCAGCAGCCAAGAGTGGAGGGACACTGAAGCTTTCTTT; V: TRBV3-1/TRBV3-2; J: TRBJ1-1; length: 14; size: few; D: -
CDR3: CASSSQLAGEQFF; DNA: TGTGCCAGCAGCTCCCAACTCGCGGGGGAGCAGTTCTTC; V: TRBV7-3; J: TRBJ2-1; length: 13; size: -; D: -